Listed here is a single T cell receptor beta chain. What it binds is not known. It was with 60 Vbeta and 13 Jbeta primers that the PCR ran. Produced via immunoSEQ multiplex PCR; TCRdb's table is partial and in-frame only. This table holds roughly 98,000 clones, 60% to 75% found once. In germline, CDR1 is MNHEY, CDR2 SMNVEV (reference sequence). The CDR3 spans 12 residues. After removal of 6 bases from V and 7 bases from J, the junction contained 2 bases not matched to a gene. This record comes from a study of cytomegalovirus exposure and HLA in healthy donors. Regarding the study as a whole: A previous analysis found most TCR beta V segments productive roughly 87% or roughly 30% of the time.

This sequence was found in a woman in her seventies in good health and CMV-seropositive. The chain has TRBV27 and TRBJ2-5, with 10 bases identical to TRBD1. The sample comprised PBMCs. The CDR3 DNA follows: TGTGCCAGCAGGACAGGGGGCTTGACCCAGTACTTC. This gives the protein CASRTGGLTQYF.